The next 31 T cell receptor beta chains were all read from a single sample in a study of T cell changes during pregnancy in multiple sclerosis. Assay: immunoSEQ multiplex PCR; the TCRdb copy retains only in-frame clones and omits some. The sample shows approximately 71,000 clones, more than 90% of them seen only once. Sequenced material: peripheral blood, taken in the second trimester of pregnancy. These receptor sequences come from a female donor with multiple sclerosis, enrolled in a pregnancy study.

The chain links TRBV9 to TRBJ2-5; D unresolved. V was cut by 4 bases and J by 2 bases, with 18 bases left in between. Germline CDR1 is SGDLS and CDR2 is YYNGEE. This CDR3 region has 16 residues. Written as DNA, the CDR3 is TGTGCCAGCAGCCCGGGTGAGGCGTACTCTCAAGAGACCCAGTACTTC. Protein product: CASSPGEAYSQETQYF.

The V and J genes are TRBV7-9 and TRBJ2-7; D perhaps matches TRBD2 (6 bases). Trimming cost V 0 bases and J 0 bases, with 9 bases left between them. CDR1 and CDR2 from the germline V gene are SEHNR and FQNEAQ (reference sequence). The CDR3 length is 15 residues. The CDR3 DNA reads as TGTGCCAGCAGCTTAGCGCCTAGCGCCTCCTACGAGCAGTACTTC. Its protein product is CASSLAPSASYEQYF. Full variable domain (outside the CDR3, taken from reference TRBV7-9 and TRBJ2-7): DTGVSQNPRHKITKRGQNVTFRCDPISEHNRLYWYRQTLGQGPEFLTYFQNEAQLEKSRLLSDRFSAERPKGSFSTLEIQRTEQGDSAMYLCASSLAPSASYEQYFGPGTRLTVT.

The V call is TRBV29-1, the J call TRBJ1-4, with 10 bases matching TRBD1. V shed 5 bases, J shed 9 bases, and the junction held 9 bases outside the gene matches. Germline CDR1 reads SQVTM; CDR2 reads ANQGSEA. The CDR3 runs to 14 residues. The CDR3 DNA reads as TGCAGCGTTAACCCGGGACAGGGGAACCAAAAACTGTTTTTT. Amino acid sequence: CSVNPGQGNQKLFF.

Written as DNA, the CDR3 is TGTGCCAGCAGTTTAATGGGGGGGAACACTGAAGCTTTCTTT. It is translated as CASSLMGGNTEAFF. The genes are TRBV27 and TRBJ1-1, with D possibly matching TRBD1 (5 bases). This CDR3 is built from 14 residues. V was clipped by 2 bases and J by 1 base, with 8 bases between them. CDR1 and CDR2 from the germline V gene are MNHEY and SMNVEV (reference sequence).

This chain joins TRBV5-5 and TRBJ1-1; D is unclear. The V gene's germline CDR1 is SGHKS and CDR2 YYEKEE (reference sequence). V dropped 3 bases and J dropped 3 bases, with 9 bases sitting between them. The CDR3 has 13 amino acids. This CDR3 is CASSSTGDTEAFF. DNA for the CDR3: TGTGCCAGCAGCTCGACCGGGGACACTGAAGCTTTCTTT.

This chain connects TRBV10-3 to TRBJ2-1; 7 bases are shared with TRBD2. The CDR3 contains 13 residues. Germline V gene data show CDR1 as ENHRY and CDR2 as SYGVKD. With V trimmed by 4 bases and J by 6 bases, 3 bases remained unmatched. This CDR3 reads CAISGTSANEQFF. The CDR3 nucleotides are TGTGCCATCAGTGGTACTAGCGCCAATGAGCAGTTCTTC.

The chain is built from TRBV28 and TRBJ2-6; D is perhaps TRBD1 (5 bases). This CDR3 is 17 amino acids long. The V end lost 5 bases, the J end lost 0 bases, and 14 bases lay between the germline ends. The germline gives CDR1 MDHEN, CDR2 SYDVKM. The CDR3 region is CASSPHDSYSGANVLTF. The CDR3 DNA is TGTGCCAGCAGTCCCCACGACAGTTACTCTGGGGCCAACGTCCTGACTTTC. The whole variable domain, filled in from reference TRBV28 and TRBJ2-6, reads DVKVTQSSRYLVKRTGEKVFLECVQDMDHENMFWYRQDPGLGLRLIYFSYDVKMKEKGDIPEGYSVSREKKERFSLILESASTNQTSMYLCASSPHDSYSGANVLTFGAGSRLTVL.

This clone has only one observation. V is TRBV5-1 and J is TRBJ2-1, with 10 bases lining up with TRBD1. The CDR3 is made up of 17 amino acids. Germline trimming cut 1 base from V and 5 bases from J; bases unmatched to any gene: 9. CDR1 and CDR2 from the germline V gene are SGHRS and YFSETQ. The CDR3 region is CASSLFPTGGIDNEQFF. Written as DNA, the CDR3 is TGCGCCAGCAGCTTGTTTCCGACAGGGGGCATAGACAATGAGCAGTTCTTC.

The chain couples TRBV6-5 to TRBJ1-2; TRBD1 agrees at 8 bases. The V gene's germline CDR1 is MNHEY and CDR2 SVGAGI. The ends lost 2 bases at V and 4 bases at J; junction bases unmatched: 9. CDR3 length: 16 residues. CDR3 bases: TGTGCCAGCAGTTACCTTGGACAGGGCCAAAGCTATGGCTACACCTTC. It encodes CASSYLGQGQSYGYTF.

A single count supports this clone. The chain recombines TRBV2 with TRBJ2-3; 7 bases align to TRBD2. The CDR3 is 12 amino acids. V lost 11 bases, J lost 2 bases, and 4 bases stayed unmatched. The germline V gene encodes CDR1 SNHLY and CDR2 FYNNEI. The CDR3 DNA reads TGTGCCGGCCGGGGGGACACAGATACGCAGTATTTT. This sequence encodes CAGRGDTDTQYF.

The chain joins TRBV6-5 to TRBJ1-4; TRBD1 is a possible D gene (5 bases). Trimming pared 5 bases from V and 4 bases from J, leaving 14 bases between. The CDR3 is 15 amino acids. CDR1 and CDR2 (germline): MNHEY, SVGAGI. The CDR3 sequence: CASSPRQIYNEKLFF. For the CDR3, the DNA is TGTGCCAGCAGTCCCCGACAGATTTATAATGAAAAACTGTTTTTT.

J is TRBJ1-5 and V is TRBV5-8; 7 nucleotides align to TRBD1. The length of the CDR3 is 14 residues. Germline CDR1 is SGHTS and CDR2 is YDEGEE. The V gene end was trimmed by 4 bases and the J gene end by 3 bases; junction bases not matched to a gene: 4. The chain's CDR3 is CASSPDRPNQPQHF. The CDR3 coding sequence is TGTGCCAGCAGCCCGGACAGGCCCAATCAGCCCCAGCATTTT.

This rearrangement joins TRBV19 to TRBJ2-4, with 10 bases identical to TRBD2. This CDR3 spans 16 amino acids. V lost 2 bases to trimming and J lost 8 bases; unmatched junction nucleotides: 9. Germline CDR1 reads LNHDA; CDR2 reads SQIVND (reference sequence). CDR3 amino acids: CASSIMASGSRDIQYF. CDR3 DNA sequence: TGTGCCAGTAGTATAATGGCTAGCGGGAGTAGGGACATTCAGTACTTC.

The chain carries TRBV11-1 and TRBJ1-2; TRBD1 matches at 7 bases. Germline lookup yields CDR1 SGHAT and CDR2 FQDESV (reference sequence). Unmatched junction bases numbered 8, after V lost 5 bases and J lost 2 bases. The CDR3 is made up of 15 amino acids. Written as DNA, the CDR3 is TGTGCCAGCAGCGAACAGGGGCTCACCAACTATGGCTACACCTTC. Encoded protein: CASSEQGLTNYGYTF.

The V and J genes are TRBV5-1 and TRBJ1-6; D might be TRBD1 (5 bases). V was shortened by 3 bases and J by 7 bases, with 11 bases between the two germline ends. The length of the CDR3 is 14 residues. Germline CDR1 and CDR2: SGHRS and YFSETQ. CDR3 region: CASSSGQGNSPLHF. For the CDR3, the DNA is TGCGCCAGCAGCTCTGGACAAGGGAATTCACCCCTCCACTTT.

The V and J genes are TRBV2 and TRBJ2-7; D is uncertain. This CDR3 contains 11 residues. CDR1 and CDR2 from the germline V gene are SNHLY and FYNNEI. Trimming pared 6 bases from V and 11 bases from J, leaving 14 bases between. The CDR3 DNA is TGTGCCAGCAGCTACCAAGCTGAAGAGTACTTC. Its protein product is CASSYQAEEYF. The whole variable domain, remainder taken from reference TRBV2 and TRBJ2-7, is EPEVTQTPSHQVTQMGQEVILRCVPISNHLYFYWYRQILGQKVEFLVSFYNNEISEKSEIFDDQFSVERPDGSNFTLKIRSTKLEDSAMYFCASSYQAEEYFGPGTRLTVT.

This chain uses TRBV6-5 with TRBJ1-1; weak D call: TRBD1 (6 bases). The V gene's germline CDR1 is MNHEY and CDR2 SVGAGI. CDR3 length equals 14 residues. Trimming took off 2 bases at V and 7 bases at J, with 14 bases between the two ends. The CDR3 protein is CASSYQLTGREAFF. Written as DNA, the CDR3 is TGTGCCAGCAGTTACCAATTGACAGGCCGTGAAGCTTTCTTT.

This clone was counted many times. This chain links TRBV6-4 with TRBJ2-3; 8 bases agree with TRBD2. This CDR3 is built from 14 residues. The germline V gene has CDR1 MRHNA and CDR2 SNTAGT. Trimming removed 0 bases from V and 4 bases from J; junction bases left unmatched: 0. The CDR3 DNA is TGTGCCAGCAGTGACTCTAGCGGGGCAGATACGCAGTATTTT. Its protein is CASSDSSGADTQYF.

This sequence joins TRBV29-1 and TRBJ2-5; 9 bases are a match to TRBD1. V dropped 8 bases and J dropped 2; count of bases not matched to a gene: 3. Germline CDR1 reads SQVTM; CDR2 reads ANQGSEA. This CDR3 region has 12 residues. CDR3 DNA sequence: TGCAGCATCGGACAGGGGCAAGAGACCCAGTACTTC. It translates to CSIGQGQETQYF.

This chain uses TRBV27 with TRBJ2-5; 8 positions agree with TRBD2. The CDR3 totals 14 residues. Germline V CDR1 and CDR2: MNHEY, SMNVEV (reference sequence). The junction had 8 bases not matched to a gene; V was cut back by 5 bases and J by 6 bases. In DNA form, the CDR3 reads TGTGCCAGCAGTCCACTAGCGGCGGAAAAGACCCAGTACTTC. Protein: CASSPLAAEKTQYF.

The V call is TRBV9, the J call TRBJ2-1, with a weak D call TRBD1 (5 bases). Germline V gives CDR1 SGDLS, CDR2 YYNGEE. The CDR3 covers 14 residues. With 2 bases removed from V and 3 bases from J, the gap between germline ends came to 9 bases. CDR3 DNA sequence: TGTGCCAGCAGCGTGGGCCAGGGCTACAATGAGCAGTTCTTC. Residues: CASSVGQGYNEQFF. Full variable domain (rest looked up from reference TRBV9 and TRBJ2-1): DSGVTQTPKHLITATGQRVTLRCSPRSGDLSVYWYQQSLDQGLQFLIQYYNGEERAKGNILERFSAQQFPDLHSELNLSSLELGDSALYFCASSVGQGYNEQFFGPGTRLTVL.

The CDR3 DNA follows: TGTGCCAGCAGCTACACATTTCCCTATAATTCACCCCTCCACTTT. Protein: CASSYTFPYNSPLHF. This chain connects TRBV5-6 to TRBJ1-6; D gene unclear. Trimming pared 3 bases from V and 2 bases from J, leaving 9 bases between. This CDR3 spans 15 amino acids. Germline loops: CDR1 SGHDT, CDR2 YYEEEE.

V gene TRBV6-1 combines with J gene TRBJ1-3, with a possible D match to TRBD1 (5 bases). The germline CDR1 and CDR2 sequences are MNHNS and SASEGT. Trimming cost V 7 bases and J 0 bases, with 13 bases left between them. The CDR3 is made up of 15 amino acids. CDR3: CASTQDSLSGNTIYF. The CDR3 DNA follows: TGTGCCAGCACCCAAGACAGTCTCTCTGGAAACACCATATATTTT.

The rearrangement uses TRBV7-2 and TRBJ2-7; tentatively, D is TRBD1 (6 bases). Germline CDR1 is SGHTA and CDR2 is FQGNSA. This CDR3 is built from 12 residues. V dropped 5 bases and J dropped 7 bases, with 12 bases sitting between them. Written as DNA, the CDR3 is TGTGCCAGCAGCCGGACAGCTTGGGAGCAGTACTTC. The encoded protein is CASSRTAWEQYF.

This chain connects TRBV6-5 to TRBJ2-1, with 8 bases matching TRBD2. Germline V gene data show CDR1 as MNHEY and CDR2 as SVGAGI. CDR3 length equals 16 residues. V shed 1 base and J 5 bases; nucleotides not matched to a gene: 7. CDR3 nucleotides: TGTGCCAGCAGTTACTGGTCGGGAGGGGGGGACAATGAGCAGTTCTTC. Encoded protein: CASSYWSGGGDNEQFF.

The chain links TRBV2 to TRBJ2-2; D remains unclear. V was shortened by 4 bases and J by 2 bases, with 11 bases between the two germline ends. This CDR3 region has 15 residues. Germline CDR1 is SNHLY and CDR2 is FYNNEI. For the CDR3, the DNA is TGTGCCAGCAGTGCCCAAACAGATAACACCGGGGAGCTGTTTTTT. Translation gives CASSAQTDNTGELFF.

J is TRBJ1-3 and V is TRBV10-3; TRBD1 aligns across 8 bases. The germline V gene encodes CDR1 ENHRY and CDR2 SYGVKD. V was clipped by 3 bases and J by 2 bases; unmatched bases: 3. The CDR3 extends over 15 amino acids. Here the CDR3 reads CAISEVRGPGNTIYF. CDR3 DNA sequence: TGTGCCATCAGTGAAGTCAGGGGGCCTGGAAACACCATATATTTT.

This clone has only one observation. The rearrangement uses TRBV15 and TRBJ1-2, with D perhaps TRBD1 (5 bases). The CDR3 extends over 15 amino acids. Germline V gene data show CDR1 as LNHNV and CDR2 as YYDKDF (reference sequence). V shed 0 bases and J shed 4 bases, with 12 bases lying between them. CDR3 region: CATSRDVQAIYGYTF. DNA for the CDR3: TGTGCCACCAGCAGAGATGTACAGGCGATCTATGGCTACACCTTC. Full variable domain (remainder filled in from reference TRBV15 and TRBJ1-2): DAMVIQNPRYQVTQFGKPVTLSCSQTLNHNVMYWYQQKSSQAPKLLFHYYDKDFNNEADTPDNFQSRRPNTSFCFLDIRSPGLGDTAMYLCATSRDVQAIYGYTFGSGTRLTVV.

V is TRBV9 and J is TRBJ1-5; possible D gene TRBD1, 5 bases. The CDR3 contains 15 residues. Germline CDR1 reads SGDLS; CDR2 reads YYNGEE. V shed 0 bases and J shed 5 bases, with 12 bases lying between them. The CDR3 loop is CASSVGGAVDQPQHF. For the CDR3, the DNA is TGTGCCAGCAGCGTAGGGGGCGCGGTAGATCAGCCCCAGCATTTT. The whole variable domain, remainder taken from reference TRBV9 and TRBJ1-5, is DSGVTQTPKHLITATGQRVTLRCSPRSGDLSVYWYQQSLDQGLQFLIQYYNGEERAKGNILERFSAQQFPDLHSELNLSSLELGDSALYFCASSVGGAVDQPQHFGDGTRLSIL.

The chain is built from TRBV11-1 and TRBJ2-4; unclear D gene. This CDR3 contains 16 residues. V shed 5 bases and J shed 0 bases, with 14 bases lying between them. CDR1 is SGHAT, CDR2 FQDESV, per germline (reference sequence). CDR3 sequence: CASSPELGLAKNIQYF. The DNA of the CDR3 is TGTGCCAGCAGCCCCGAACTTGGGCTAGCCAAAAACATTCAGTACTTC. The full variable domain, completed using reference TRBV11-1 and TRBJ2-4, is EAEVAQSPRYKITEKSQAVAFWCDPISGHATLYWYRQILGQGPELLVQFQDESVVDDSQLPKDRFSAERLKGVDSTLKIQPAELGDSAMYLCASSPELGLAKNIQYFGAGTRLSVL.

The J gene is TRBJ2-7, the V gene TRBV5-1; weak D call: TRBD1 (5 bases). V dropped 1 base and J dropped 4 bases, with 18 bases sitting between them. CDR1 and CDR2 from the germline V gene are SGHRS and YFSETQ. This CDR3 comprises 16 residues. The CDR3 DNA follows: TGCGCCAGCAGCTTGTACGCGCCCCAGGGATTATACGAGCAGTACTTC. The encoded protein is CASSLYAPQGLYEQYF.